The sequence of this T cell receptor beta chain was determined in a study of blood T cells in healthy people across ages. Study-wide points: Estimates drawn from one million T cells were deemed to understate diversity. A roughly linear fall in TCR beta diversity per million T cells was seen with increasing age. Using unsorted PBMCs precluded a conclusive naive versus antigen-experienced comparison.

The use of a sample-barcoded 5' primer and a J-beta primer mix characterized a second PCR of about 7 to 12 cycles. CDR3-containing paired-end reads numbered at least 2.5 million in each sample. TCRdb re-called the 5' RACE reads with MiXCR, one entry per CDR3 protein. The sample lists under 950,000 distinct CDR3 sequences; about a fifth were seen once. A word on this clonotype: Antigen specificity is unknown.

Germline values: CDR1 LGHDT, CDR2 YNNKEL (reference sequence). The CDR3 loop spans 14 amino acids. With 0 bases removed from V and 1 base from J, the gap between germline ends came to 6 bases. The V and J genes are TRBV3-1 and TRBJ1-1; D not certain. The sequence was obtained from a man aged 70 or older in good health. The specimen sequenced was blood. CDR3 DNA sequence: TGTGCCAGCAGCCAAGATATGGGGAACACTGAAGCTTTCTTT. Protein sequence: CASSQDMGNTEAFF.